The subject of this entry is one T cell receptor beta chain. This entry is derived from a study of blood T cell repertoires in COVID-19. In the study overall: Samples came from the United States, Italy and Spain, spanning acute and convalescent COVID-19. PBMCs, B-cell-depleted T cells, or T cells provided the cDNA or gDNA that made up the material.

Original handling: It was from reference gene primer amplification that nucleated cell counts were estimated. The table came from immunoSEQ multiplex PCR; TCRdb's copy has only in-frame clones and leaves some out. The V and J calls and clone size come from that table; D and trimming were worked out from the DNA. The sample shows about 170,000 clones, more than 90% of them seen only once. CDR3 size: 15 residues. V shed 5 bases and J 2 bases; nucleotides not matched to a gene: 7. CDR1 SEHNR and CDR2 FQNEAQ come from the germline V gene (reference sequence). The sequence came from a man aged 50-60 years with acute or convalescent COVID-19. Sequenced: peripheral blood. The rearrangement joins TRBV7-9 to TRBJ1-2; 8 nucleotides match TRBD1. The DNA for the CDR3 is TGTGCCAGCAGCACCAGACAGGGGTCAAACTATGGCTACACCTTC. Translating gives CASSTRQGSNYGYTF.